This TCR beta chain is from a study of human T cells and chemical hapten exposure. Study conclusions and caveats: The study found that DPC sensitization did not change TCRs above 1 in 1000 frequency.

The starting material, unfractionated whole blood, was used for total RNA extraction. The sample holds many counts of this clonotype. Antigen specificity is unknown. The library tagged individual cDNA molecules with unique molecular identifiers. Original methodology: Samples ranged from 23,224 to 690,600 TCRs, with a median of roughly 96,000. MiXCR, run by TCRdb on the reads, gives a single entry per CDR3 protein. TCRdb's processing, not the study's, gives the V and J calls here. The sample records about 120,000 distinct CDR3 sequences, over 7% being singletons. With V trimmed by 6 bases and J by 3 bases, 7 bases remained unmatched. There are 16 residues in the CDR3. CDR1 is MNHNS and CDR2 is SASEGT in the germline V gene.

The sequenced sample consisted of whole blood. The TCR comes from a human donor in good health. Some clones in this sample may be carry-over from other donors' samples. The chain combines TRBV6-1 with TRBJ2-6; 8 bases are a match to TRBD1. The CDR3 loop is CASRGTGPSGANVLTF. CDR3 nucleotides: TGTGCCAGCAGAGGGACAGGCCCAAGTGGGGCCAACGTCCTGACTTTC.